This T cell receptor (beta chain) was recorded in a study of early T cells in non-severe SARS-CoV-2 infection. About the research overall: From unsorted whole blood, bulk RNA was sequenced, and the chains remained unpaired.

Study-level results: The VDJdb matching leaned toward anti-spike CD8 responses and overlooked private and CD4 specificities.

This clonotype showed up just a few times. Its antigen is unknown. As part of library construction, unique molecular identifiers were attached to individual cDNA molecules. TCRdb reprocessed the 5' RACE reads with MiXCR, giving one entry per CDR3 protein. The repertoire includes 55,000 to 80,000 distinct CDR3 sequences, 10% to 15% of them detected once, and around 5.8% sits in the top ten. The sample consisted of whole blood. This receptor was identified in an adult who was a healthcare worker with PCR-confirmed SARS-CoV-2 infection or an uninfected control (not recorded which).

DNA for the CDR3: TGCAGTGCTAGATCCCCCCTGGGGCTGGACACTGAAGCTTTCTTT. It codes for CSARSPLGLDTEAFF. The rearrangement uses TRBV20-1 and TRBJ1-1, with D possibly matching TRBD1 (5 bases). V lost 2 bases to trimming and J lost 3 bases, with 16 bases between them. CDR3 length: 15 amino acids. Germline CDR1 is DFQATT and CDR2 is SNEGSKA (reference sequence).